The TCR beta chain described here comes from a study of shared clonotypes between healthy human individuals. Naive CD45RA+ and memory CD45RA-negative subsets were split from CD4+ cells. This clone occurred a few times. TCRdb keeps only in-frame clones here, not all; method: immunoSEQ multiplex PCR. The table lists some 2,500,000 clones, approximately 94% of them singletons. The sample taken for sequencing was naive CD4+ T cells from PBMCs. Sample subset: CD45RA+ positively selected. This sequence was found in a man aged 18 to 29 in good health. Some clones in this sample may be carry-over from other donors' samples.

DNA for the CDR3: TGCGCCAGCACACACAGCCTAATGAACACTGAAGCTTTCTTT. This gives the protein CASTHSLMNTEAFF. The chain recombines TRBV4-1 with TRBJ1-1, with no clear D. With 7 bases removed from V and 0 bases from J, the gap between germline ends came to 12 bases. CDR3 length equals 14 residues. Germline V gene data show CDR1 as MGHRA and CDR2 as YSYEKL.